The following is a T cell receptor (beta chain) sequence with its context. The data are from a study of blood T cell repertoires in COVID-19. Across the study: The United States, Italy and Spain provided the acute and convalescent COVID-19 samples. In each case, the material was cDNA or gDNA derived from T cells, B-cell-depleted T cells, or PBMCs.

This CDR3 has 14 amino acids. CDR1 and CDR2 (germline): MNHEY, SMNVEV (reference sequence). Trimming removed 2 bases from V and 0 bases from J, with 7 bases in between. Per the study methods: Nucleated cell counts were estimated from reference gene primer amplification. The protocol was immunoSEQ multiplex PCR, while the TCRdb copy is restricted to in-frame clones and leaves out a portion. Clonal size and the V and J genes are those of that table, whereas D and trimming came from the DNA. In the table there are under 60,000 clones, over 80% of which are singletons. Sample: peripheral blood. The TCR sequence derives from a young man with COVID-19, enrolled during active disease. The chain links TRBV27 to TRBJ1-2; possible D gene TRBD1, 6 bases. The CDR3 region is CASSLAGANYGYTF. For the CDR3, the DNA is TGTGCCAGCAGTTTAGCAGGGGCTAACTATGGCTACACCTTC.